The 14 T cell receptor beta chains in this list originate from one sample, sequenced in a study of siplizumab effects on memory and regulatory T cells. Generated by immunoSEQ multiplex PCR, the TCRdb table keeps only in-frame clones and is missing some. Of 99,000 or so clones in the sample, around 94% were seen once. The sequenced sample consisted of non-Treg CD4+ T cells sorted from blood. The source of these receptors is a human donor in good health.

CDR3 DNA: TGTGCCATCAGTGAGACAGCGAGCGAGCAGTACTTC. Protein product: CAISETASEQYF. The chain is built from TRBV10-3 and TRBJ2-7, with unresolved D. The CDR3 loop spans 12 amino acids. Trimming took 2 bases from V and 6 from J, leaving 8 bases between them. Germline V gives CDR1 ENHRY, CDR2 SYGVKD.

The J gene is TRBJ2-7, the V gene TRBV28; 9 bases agree with TRBD1. This CDR3 spans 15 amino acids. V was pared by 4 bases and J by 2 bases, with 6 bases of the junction left unmatched. Germline assignment: CDR1 MDHEN and CDR2 SYDVKM. The DNA for the CDR3 is TGTGCCAGCAGTTCCACAGGGGGCCTTACCTACGAGCAGTACTTC. Translating gives CASSSTGGLTYEQYF.

In its sample, this clone was seen once. This sequence joins TRBV18 and TRBJ2-5; 11 bases match TRBD2. J lost 2 bases, V lost 3 bases, and 5 bases had no gene match. CDR1 and CDR2 from the germline V gene are KGHSH and LQKENI. This CDR3 is 16 amino acids long. The CDR3 sequence: CASSPPGTSGQETQYF. The CDR3 region has the DNA TGTGCCAGCTCACCCCCCGGGACTAGCGGACAAGAGACCCAGTACTTC.

This chain connects TRBV5-1 to TRBJ2-6, with D perhaps TRBD1 (6 bases). Germline V lookup: CDR1 SGHRS, CDR2 YFSETQ. The CDR3 is 15 residues long. Trimming removed 3 bases from V and 0 bases from J, with 7 bases in between. The CDR3 DNA reads as TGCGCCAGCAGCTACAGGGACTCTGGGGCCAACGTCCTGACTTTC. Its translation: CASSYRDSGANVLTF.

The J gene is TRBJ2-7, the V gene TRBV11-2; perhaps TRBD2 as D (5 bases). There are 14 residues in the CDR3. In germline, CDR1 is SGHAT, CDR2 FQNNGV. The germline V and J ends were trimmed by 5 bases and 1 base, with 12 bases remaining between them. The CDR3 DNA reads as TGTGCCAGCAGCCGCTTCCCGGGATCCTACGAGCAGTACTTC. Protein product: CASSRFPGSYEQYF.

The CDR3 spells CASSRDGRTSGFQETQYF. The CDR3 nucleotides read TGCGCCAGCAGCCGAGACGGCCGGACTAGCGGGTTCCAAGAGACCCAGTACTTC. This chain connects TRBV5-1 to TRBJ2-5; TRBD2 matches at 11 bases. The V gene's germline CDR1 is SGHRS and CDR2 YFSETQ. The CDR3 totals 18 residues. V was clipped by 4 bases and J by 1 base; unmatched bases: 12.

The chain employs TRBV7-8 and TRBJ1-5; D unclear. The ends were cut back, 1 base at V and 2 bases at J, with 9 bases in the middle. The CDR3 is 15 residues long. Per the germline V gene, CDR1 is SGHVS and CDR2 is FQNEAQ. CDR3 coding DNA: TGTGCCAGCAGCTTAGAACAGTTGGGCAATCAGCCCCAGCATTTT. It encodes CASSLEQLGNQPQHF.

V is TRBV28 and J is TRBJ2-1; no reliable D call. CDR1 is MDHEN, CDR2 SYDVKM, per germline. V shed 8 bases and J shed 5 bases, with 19 bases lying between them. The CDR3 runs 15 residues. As DNA, the CDR3 is TGTGCCAGCGGATACTTGTTGCCCACAAACAATGAGCAGTTCTTC. Translation gives CASGYLLPTNNEQFF.

The rearrangement uses TRBV5-1 and TRBJ2-1, with D possibly matching TRBD2 (6 bases). The V and J ends lost 4 bases and 5 bases respectively, with 19 bases between them. The CDR3 consists of 16 residues. Germline assignment: CDR1 SGHRS and CDR2 YFSETQ. The CDR3 sequence: CASSQLTGTGNNEQFF. The CDR3 nucleotides read TGCGCCAGCAGCCAGCTAACCGGGACTGGGAACAATGAGCAGTTCTTC. The variable domain in full, completed from reference TRBV5-1 and TRBJ2-1, reads KAGVTQTPRYLIKTRGQQVTLSCSPISGHRSVSWYQQTPGQGLQFLFEYFSETQRNKGNFPGRFSGRQFSNSRSEMNVSTLELGDSALYLCASSQLTGTGNNEQFFGPGTRLTVL.

The chain is built from TRBV7-8 and TRBJ1-5; D not resolved. With 0 bases removed from V and 0 bases from J, the gap between germline ends came to 18 bases. The CDR3 extends over 19 amino acids. Germline V gene sequence: CDR1 SGHVS, CDR2 FQNEAQ. The CDR3 region has the DNA TGTGCCAGCAGCTTAGCGCTTGGAGGGATCGCGGATAGCAATCAGCCCCAGCATTTT. Its protein is CASSLALGGIADSNQPQHF.

This chain joins TRBV27 and TRBJ1-6, with a tentative D call TRBD1 (5 bases). Trimming pared 3 bases from V and 6 bases from J, leaving 12 bases between. This CDR3 region has 15 residues. The V gene's germline CDR1 is MNHEY and CDR2 SMNVEV (reference sequence). CDR3 in DNA: TGTGCCAGCAGTTTCAGGGTTGGGGCTAATTCACCCCTCCACTTT. This translates into CASSFRVGANSPLHF.

CDR3 bases: TGTGCCAGCAGCTTAGTTCCGGGTATAGTCAAAAACATTCAGTACTTC. This translates into CASSLVPGIVKNIQYF. This rearrangement joins TRBV7-2 to TRBJ2-4; the D is unclear. V lost 1 base and J 3 bases, leaving 13 bases between the germline ends. The CDR3 has 16 amino acids. Germline values: CDR1 SGHTA, CDR2 FQGNSA.

V is TRBV30 and J is TRBJ2-7; 11 nucleotides line up with TRBD2. The ends lost 2 bases at V and 3 bases at J; junction bases unmatched: 9. CDR1 and CDR2 (germline): GTSNPN, SVGIG (reference sequence). The CDR3 runs 16 residues. DNA for the CDR3: TGTGCCTGGAGTTCGAGTAGCGGGAGGGTCGGCTACGAGCAGTACTTC. This encodes CAWSSSSGRVGYEQYF.

The table lists this clone with a count of one. The chain links TRBV7-3 to TRBJ2-1, with D hard to call. V shed 2 bases and J shed 4 bases, with 9 bases lying between them. The CDR3 covers 14 residues. Germline-derived CDR1 and CDR2 are SGHTA and FQGTGA. CDR3 in amino acids: CASSLSQVYNEQFF. CDR3 DNA sequence: TGTGCCAGCAGCTTATCTCAAGTATACAATGAGCAGTTCTTC.